Below, 20 T cell receptor beta chains from the same sample are listed, as sequenced in a study of blood T cell repertoires in COVID-19. TCRdb keeps only in-frame clones here, not all; method: immunoSEQ multiplex PCR. The sample consists of 170,000 or so clones, around 84% of them appearing once. Input material: peripheral blood. The source of these receptors is a man between 40 and 49 years old with active or convalescent COVID-19.

The genes are TRBV16 and TRBJ2-1; 8 bases align to TRBD1. The CDR3 is made up of 15 amino acids. Germline CDR1 KGHSY, CDR2 FQNENV. Germline trimming cut 4 bases from V and 2 bases from J; bases unmatched to any gene: 4. CDR3 bases: TGTGCCAGCAGCCTAGGACAGGGACCCTACAATGAGCAGTTCTTC. This translates into CASSLGQGPYNEQFF.

For this clone: The sample holds other DNA sequences that translate to the same CDR3. This chain links TRBV2 with TRBJ1-5; D is perhaps TRBD1 (5 bases). V lost 5 bases, J lost 4 bases, and 6 bases lay in between. Germline V CDR1 and CDR2: SNHLY, FYNNEI. The CDR3 totals 12 residues. The CDR3 spells CASSRGNQPQHF. The CDR3 region has the DNA TGTGCCAGCAGTAGGGGAAATCAGCCCCAGCATTTT.

The V gene is TRBV15, the J gene TRBJ1-2; weak D call: TRBD1 (5 bases). Germline V lookup: CDR1 LNHNV, CDR2 YYDKDF (reference sequence). The CDR3 is 14 amino acids. V shed 0 bases and J shed 7 bases, with 12 bases lying between them. For the CDR3, the DNA is TGTGCCACCAGCAGAGATTTCGGGGGGAGTGGCTACACCTTC. Translated: CATSRDFGGSGYTF.

J is TRBJ2-5 and V is TRBV9, with 9 bases identical to TRBD2. Per the germline V gene, CDR1 is SGDLS and CDR2 is YYNGEE. The CDR3 extends over 17 amino acids. Unmatched junction bases numbered 11, after V lost 0 bases and J lost 5 bases. The CDR3 region has the DNA TGTGCCAGCAGCGTAGGCGTTGGCGGGGGGGCCTACGAGACCCAGTACTTC. Its translation is CASSVGVGGGAYETQYF.

The chain joins TRBV6-5 to TRBJ2-7, with 11 bases identical to TRBD1. V was pared by 11 bases and J by 0 bases, with 6 bases of the junction left unmatched. Germline values: CDR1 MNHEY, CDR2 SVGAGI. This CDR3 is 14 amino acids long. The chain's CDR3 is CALLGQGASYEQYF. CDR3 in DNA: TGTGCCTTACTAGGACAGGGGGCCTCCTACGAGCAGTACTTC.

The gene calls are TRBV5-6 and TRBJ2-3; D possibly corresponds to TRBD2 (7 bases). CDR3 size: 15 residues. The germline V and J ends were trimmed by 4 bases and 3 bases, with 15 bases remaining between them. CDR1 and CDR2 (germline): SGHDT, YYEEEE. The CDR3 bases are TGTGCCAGCAGCCCGACCGGGGGGCTGACAGATACGCAGTATTTT. Protein product: CASSPTGGLTDTQYF.

The chain carries TRBV30 and TRBJ1-5; possible D gene TRBD1, 6 bases. The V gene's germline CDR1 is GTSNPN and CDR2 SVGIG (reference sequence). Trimming pared 1 base from V and 4 bases from J, leaving 8 bases between. The CDR3 consists of 13 residues. DNA for the CDR3: TGTGCCTGGAGTGGACAGGATAATCAGCCCCAGCATTTT. Residues: CAWSGQDNQPQHF.

The rearrangement uses TRBV9 and TRBJ1-2; TRBD1 agrees at 9 bases. The CDR3 is 15 residues long. V lost 0 bases to trimming and J lost 5 bases; unmatched junction nucleotides: 5. Germline V gene sequence: CDR1 SGDLS, CDR2 YYNGEE. The CDR3 DNA reads TGTGCCAGCAGCGTAGCCACAGGGGGCTCTTATGGCTACACCTTC. Translation gives CASSVATGGSYGYTF.

The chain joins TRBV5-5 to TRBJ2-7; TRBD2 might be the D (6 bases). Between the trimmed V and J ends, which lost 3 bases and 2 bases, there was a span of 15 bases. Germline CDR1 and CDR2: SGHKS and YYEKEE (reference sequence). The CDR3 spans 15 residues. The CDR3 DNA sequence: TGTGCCAGCAGCTCCTACGACACGGGGGCCTACGAGCAGTACTTC. Translating gives CASSSYDTGAYEQYF. Supplemented by reference TRBV5-5 and TRBJ2-7, the full variable domain reads DAGVTQSPTHLIKTRGQQVTLRCSPISGHKSVSWYQQVLGQGPQFIFQYYEKEERGRGNFPDRFSARQFPNYSSELNVNALLLGDSALYLCASSSYDTGAYEQYFGPGTRLTVT.

The chain combines TRBV2 with TRBJ2-7, with D possibly TRBD2 on 5 matching bases. V lost 2 bases to trimming and J lost 1 base, with 15 bases between them. This CDR3 comprises 16 residues. Germline assignment: CDR1 SNHLY and CDR2 FYNNEI. The CDR3 DNA follows: TGTGCCAGCAGTGAATACGGGTCGGGGTTGTCCTACGAGCAGTACTTC. This sequence encodes CASSEYGSGLSYEQYF.

The V gene is TRBV3-1 (or the pseudogene TRBV3-2), the J gene TRBJ2-2, with D perhaps matching TRBD2 (6 bases). Trimming stripped 9 bases from V and 4 bases from J, with 24 bases between. This CDR3 has 17 residues. The germline V gene encodes CDR1 LGHDT and CDR2 YNNKEL (reference sequence). DNA of the CDR3: TGTGCCAGTTACCCTGGCCCGCCTAGCGAATCCACCGGGGAGCTGTTTTTT. Translating gives CASYPGPPSESTGELFF.

Remarks on this clone: The junction and the germline gene differ at one end; a read error may be behind it. The V and J genes are TRBV3-1 (or the pseudogene TRBV3-2) and TRBJ1-2; a weak D match, TRBD1 (5 bases). CDR3 length: 14 amino acids. CDR1 is LGHDT, CDR2 YNNKEL, per germline (reference sequence). The CDR3 reads CASSQGGAVPKRRF. Written as DNA, the CDR3 is TGTGCCAGCAGCCAAGGCGGGGCCGTCCCTAAGAGGCGCTTC.

The gene calls are TRBV6-5 and TRBJ1-2; D is ambiguous. In germline, CDR1 is MNHEY, CDR2 SVGAGI. The V and J ends lost 2 bases and 3 bases respectively, with 13 bases between them. The length of the CDR3 is 15 residues. The CDR3 here is CASSYAVGRDYGYTF. CDR3 in DNA: TGTGCCAGCAGTTACGCGGTAGGGAGAGACTATGGCTACACCTTC.

The chain uses TRBV9 and TRBJ1-2; 8 bases agree with TRBD1. Germline values: CDR1 SGDLS, CDR2 YYNGEE. CDR3 size: 14 residues. With V trimmed by 4 bases and J by 7 bases, 9 bases remained unmatched. The CDR3 region is CASSPRTGLIGYTF. The CDR3 DNA reads as TGTGCCAGCAGCCCGAGGACAGGGTTAATTGGCTACACCTTC.

The rearrangement joins TRBV19 to TRBJ2-1; 7 bases are shared with TRBD2. Germline CDR1 reads LNHDA; CDR2 reads SQIVND (reference sequence). CDR3 size: 17 residues. Germline trimming cut 0 bases from V and 1 base from J; bases unmatched to any gene: 6. The CDR3 DNA reads TGTGCCAGTAGTATAGAGGGCTGGGGACTATCCTACAATGAGCAGTTCTTC. Translation: CASSIEGWGLSYNEQFF.

This clone was seen a single time. The chain carries TRBV18 and TRBJ1-3; D is unclear. The CDR3 runs to 14 residues. Germline V gene data show CDR1 as KGHSH and CDR2 as LQKENI. The ends were cut back, 0 bases at V and 4 bases at J, with 7 bases in the middle. The CDR3 loop reads CASSPPPQGNTIYF. The CDR3 region has the DNA TGTGCCAGCTCACCACCGCCACAAGGAAACACCATATATTTT.

This clone was counted only a few times. The V call is TRBV6-2 or TRBV6-3, the J call TRBJ1-4, with TRBD1 matching over 8 bases. This CDR3 spans 14 amino acids. Germline CDR1 reads MNHEY; CDR2 reads SVGEGT. Trimming at V came to 6 bases and at J to 6 bases, leaving 6 bases not matched to a gene. The DNA of the CDR3 is TGTGCCAGCAGCTCCGGGACAGGTCATGAAAAACTGTTTTTT. Protein product: CASSSGTGHEKLFF.

The chain recombines TRBV7-3 with TRBJ2-1; 7 bases are shared with TRBD2. Germline V gene sequence: CDR1 SGHTA, CDR2 FQGTGA. CDR3 size: 16 residues. Trimming took 5 bases from V and 0 from J; bases not matched to a gene: 7. The CDR3 is CASSPWGGSSYNEQFF. CDR3 DNA: TGTGCCAGCAGCCCCTGGGGGGGTAGCTCCTACAATGAGCAGTTCTTC.

This rearrangement joins TRBV4-1 to TRBJ1-1; 8 positions match TRBD1. CDR1 and CDR2 (germline): MGHRA, YSYEKL. V lost 4 bases to trimming and J lost 9 bases; unmatched junction nucleotides: 4. This CDR3 region has 12 residues. CDR3 bases: TGCGCCAGCAGCCCTCGGACAGGGAAAGCTTTCTTT. Its translation: CASSPRTGKAFF.

CDR3 residues: CASSLAQGEAFF. The CDR3 DNA is TGTGCCAGCAGCTTAGCACAGGGGGAAGCTTTCTTT. The chain joins TRBV7-9 to TRBJ1-1; 7 bases are shared with TRBD1. Germline V gene lookup returns CDR1 SEHNR and CDR2 FQNEAQ (reference sequence). V lost 0 bases, J lost 8 bases, and 0 bases stayed unmatched. CDR3 length: 12 amino acids.